This T cell receptor beta chain was identified in a study of T cell repertoires in cytomegalovirus infection. In the study overall: The study used recently identified HLA-C-restricted and well-studied HLA-B-restricted CMV epitopes. Study-wide results and caveats: It was HLA-C-restricted CMV-specific TCR beta clonotypes that dominated the response ex vivo. There were carriers of CMV plus the relevant HLA, and cumulative public TCR beta family frequency identified them.

TCRdb redid the calling of the reads with MiXCR, one entry per CDR3 protein. The sample has hundreds of thousands of distinct CDR3 sequences, about 33% seen once; the top ten hold roughly 16%. The CDR3 sequence is 14 residues long. J gave up 1 base and V 4 bases, and 1 base lay outside the gene matches. This clonotype was recorded a few times. Antigen specificity is unknown. This TCR came from a human donor in good health (CMV status not recorded). Some clones in this sample may be carry-over from other donors' samples. The chain carries TRBV12-3 or TRBV12-4 and TRBJ1-1; 9 bases match TRBD1. The sample was cultured PBMCs, taken from culture after CMV antigen stimulation. CDR3 residues: CASSWDRANTEAFF. For the CDR3, the DNA is TGTGCCAGCAGTTGGGACAGGGCGAACACTGAAGCTTTCTTT.